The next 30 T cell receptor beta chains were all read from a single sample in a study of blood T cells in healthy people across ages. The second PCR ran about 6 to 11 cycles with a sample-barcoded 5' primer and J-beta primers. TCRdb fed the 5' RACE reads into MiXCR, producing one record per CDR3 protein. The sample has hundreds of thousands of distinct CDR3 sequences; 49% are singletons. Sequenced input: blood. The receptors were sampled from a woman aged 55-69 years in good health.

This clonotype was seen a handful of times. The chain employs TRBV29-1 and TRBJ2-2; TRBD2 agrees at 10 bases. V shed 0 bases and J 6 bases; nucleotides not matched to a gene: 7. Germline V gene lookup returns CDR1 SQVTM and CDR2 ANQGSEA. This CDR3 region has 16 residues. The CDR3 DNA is TGCAGCGTTGAAGATTTGCCTAGCGGGAGTTCCGGGGAGCTGTTTTTT. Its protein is CSVEDLPSGSSGELFF.

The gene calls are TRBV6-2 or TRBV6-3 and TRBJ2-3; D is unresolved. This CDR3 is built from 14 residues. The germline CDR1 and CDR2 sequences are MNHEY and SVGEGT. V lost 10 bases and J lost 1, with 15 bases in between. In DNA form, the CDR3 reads TGTGCCAACAGCCCCTTTCGGGGCACAGATACGCAGTATTTT. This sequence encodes CANSPFRGTDTQYF.

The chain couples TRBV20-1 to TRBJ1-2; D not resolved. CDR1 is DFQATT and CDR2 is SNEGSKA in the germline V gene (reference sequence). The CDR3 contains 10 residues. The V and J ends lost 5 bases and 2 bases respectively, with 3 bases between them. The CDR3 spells CSAANYGYTF. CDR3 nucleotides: TGCAGTGCTGCGAACTATGGCTACACCTTC.

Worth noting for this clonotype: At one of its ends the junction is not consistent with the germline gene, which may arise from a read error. The CDR3, as DNA: TGTGCCAGCAGCTTGTTTCGACAGGAGGGCGCCTATGACTACACCTTC. Its protein is CASSLFRQEGAYDYTF. This chain connects TRBV5-6 to TRBJ1-2; tentatively, D is TRBD1 (6 bases). CDR1 SGHDT and CDR2 YYEEEE come from the germline V gene. This CDR3 contains 16 residues.

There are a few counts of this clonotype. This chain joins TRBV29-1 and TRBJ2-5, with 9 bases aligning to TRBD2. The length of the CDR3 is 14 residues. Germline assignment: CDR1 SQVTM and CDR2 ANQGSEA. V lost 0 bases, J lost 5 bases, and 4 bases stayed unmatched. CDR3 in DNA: TGCAGCGTTGAAGACGGACTAGCGCGCGAGACCCAGTACTTC. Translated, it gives CSVEDGLARETQYF. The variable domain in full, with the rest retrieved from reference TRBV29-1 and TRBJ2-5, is SAVISQKPSRDICQRGTSLTIQCQVDSQVTMMFWYRQQPGQSLTLIATANQGSEATYESGFVIDKFPISRPNLTFSTLTVSNMSPEDSSIYLCSVEDGLARETQYFGPGTRLLVL.

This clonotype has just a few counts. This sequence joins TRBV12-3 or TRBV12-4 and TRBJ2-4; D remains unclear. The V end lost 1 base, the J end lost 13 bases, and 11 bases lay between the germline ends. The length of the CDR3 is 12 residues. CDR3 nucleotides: TGTGCCAGCAGTTTAGACCGGATGAGGCAGTACTTC. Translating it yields CASSLDRMRQYF.

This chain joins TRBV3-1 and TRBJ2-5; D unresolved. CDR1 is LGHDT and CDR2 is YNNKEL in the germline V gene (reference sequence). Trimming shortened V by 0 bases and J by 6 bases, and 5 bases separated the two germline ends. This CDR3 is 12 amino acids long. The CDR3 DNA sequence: TGTGCCAGCAGCCAAGACACTAAGACCCAGTACTTC. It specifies CASSQDTKTQYF.

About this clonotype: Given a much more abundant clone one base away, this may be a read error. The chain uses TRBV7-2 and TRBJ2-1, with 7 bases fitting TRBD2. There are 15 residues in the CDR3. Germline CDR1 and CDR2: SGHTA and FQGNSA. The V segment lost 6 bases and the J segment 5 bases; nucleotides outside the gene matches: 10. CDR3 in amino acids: CASSNRDYVHNEQFF. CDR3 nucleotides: TGTGCCAGCAGTAACCGGGACTACGTACACAATGAGCAGTTCTTC.

DNA of the CDR3: TGCGCCAGCAGCCAAGATAGGCACAGCCCTAACTATGGCTACACCTTC. This sequence encodes CASSQDRHSPNYGYTF. The J gene is TRBJ1-2, the V gene TRBV4-3; D gene uncertain. There are 16 residues in the CDR3. V lost 0 bases and J lost 0, with 11 bases in between. Germline CDR1 reads LGHNA; CDR2 reads YSLEER.

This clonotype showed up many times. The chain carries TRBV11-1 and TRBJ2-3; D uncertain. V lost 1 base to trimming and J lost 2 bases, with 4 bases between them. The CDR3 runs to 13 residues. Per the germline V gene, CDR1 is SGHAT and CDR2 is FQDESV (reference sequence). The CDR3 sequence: CASSLGPTDTQYF. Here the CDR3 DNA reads TGTGCCAGCAGCTTAGGACCCACAGATACGCAGTATTTT.

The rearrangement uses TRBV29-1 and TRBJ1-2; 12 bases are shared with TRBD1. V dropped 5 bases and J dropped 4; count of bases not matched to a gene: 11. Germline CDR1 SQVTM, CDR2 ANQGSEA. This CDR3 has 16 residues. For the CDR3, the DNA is TGCAGCGTTTGGGGGACAGGGGGCGACCCCTCCTATGGCTACACCTTC. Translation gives CSVWGTGGDPSYGYTF.

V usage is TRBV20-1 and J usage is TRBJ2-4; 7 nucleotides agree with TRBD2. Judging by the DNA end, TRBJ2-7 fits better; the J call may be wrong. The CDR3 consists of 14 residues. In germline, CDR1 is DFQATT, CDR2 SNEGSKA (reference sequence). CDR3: CSARDQGAGYEQYF. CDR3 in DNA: TGCAGTGCTAGAGATCAGGGAGCGGGGTACGAGCAGTACTTC.

CDR3 region: CSASGTSVYEQFF. In nucleotides, the CDR3 is TGCAGTGCTAGTGGGACTAGCGTGTATGAGCAGTTCTTC. The genes are TRBV20-1 and TRBJ2-1, with 10 bases aligning to TRBD2. This CDR3 contains 13 residues. From germline, CDR1 is DFQATT and CDR2 SNEGSKA (reference sequence). The J segment lost 8 bases and the V segment lost 3 bases, leaving 4 bases of the junction unmatched.

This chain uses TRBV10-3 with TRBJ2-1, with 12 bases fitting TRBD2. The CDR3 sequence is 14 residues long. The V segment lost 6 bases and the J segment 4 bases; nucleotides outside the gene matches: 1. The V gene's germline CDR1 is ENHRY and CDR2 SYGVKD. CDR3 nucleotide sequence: TGTGCCATCAGGCTAGCGGGAGGGTACAATGAGCAGTTCTTC. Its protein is CAIRLAGGYNEQFF.

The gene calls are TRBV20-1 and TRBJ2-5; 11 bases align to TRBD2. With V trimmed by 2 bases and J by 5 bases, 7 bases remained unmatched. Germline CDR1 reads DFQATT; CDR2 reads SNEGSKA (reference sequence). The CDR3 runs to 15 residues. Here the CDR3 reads CSARPLAGEFETQYF. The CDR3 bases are TGCAGTGCTAGACCACTAGCGGGAGAATTTGAGACCCAGTACTTC.

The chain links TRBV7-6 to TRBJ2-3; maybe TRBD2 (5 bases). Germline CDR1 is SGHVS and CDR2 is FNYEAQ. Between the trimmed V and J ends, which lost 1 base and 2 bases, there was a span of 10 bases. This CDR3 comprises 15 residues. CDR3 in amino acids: CASSLGERLTDTQYF. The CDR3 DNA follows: TGTGCCAGCAGCTTAGGTGAGCGGCTCACAGATACGCAGTATTTT.

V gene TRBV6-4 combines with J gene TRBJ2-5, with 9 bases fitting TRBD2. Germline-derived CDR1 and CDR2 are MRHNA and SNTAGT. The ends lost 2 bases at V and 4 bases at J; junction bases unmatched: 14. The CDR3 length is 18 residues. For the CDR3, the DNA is TGTGCCAGCAGTGACCAGGGACTGGCTAGCGGGGAGGTAGAGACCCAGTACTTC. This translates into CASSDQGLASGEVETQYF.

Here the CDR3 reads CASTKEQGLEQYF. The CDR3 bases are TGTGCCAGCACTAAGGAGCAGGGTCTCGAGCAGTACTTC. The genes are TRBV2 and TRBJ2-7; maybe TRBD1 (5 bases). Germline assignment: CDR1 SNHLY and CDR2 FYNNEI. Deletions cut 7 bases from V and 6 bases from J, with 16 bases between. The CDR3 has 13 amino acids.

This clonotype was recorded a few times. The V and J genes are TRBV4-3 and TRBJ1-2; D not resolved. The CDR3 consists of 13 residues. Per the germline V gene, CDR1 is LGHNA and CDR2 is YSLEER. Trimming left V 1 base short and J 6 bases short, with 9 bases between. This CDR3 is CASSQGGTDGYTF. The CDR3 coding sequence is TGCGCCAGCAGCCAAGGGGGAACCGATGGCTACACCTTC.

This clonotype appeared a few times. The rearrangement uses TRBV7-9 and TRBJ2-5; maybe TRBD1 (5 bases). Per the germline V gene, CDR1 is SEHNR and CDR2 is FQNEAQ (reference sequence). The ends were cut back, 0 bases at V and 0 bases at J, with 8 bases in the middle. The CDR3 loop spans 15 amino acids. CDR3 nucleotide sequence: TGTGCCAGCAGCTTAGCGGGGCAGTACCAAGAGACCCAGTACTTC. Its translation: CASSLAGQYQETQYF. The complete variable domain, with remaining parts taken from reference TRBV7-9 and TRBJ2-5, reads DTGVSQNPRHKITKRGQNVTFRCDPISEHNRLYWYRQTLGQGPEFLTYFQNEAQLEKSRLLSDRFSAERPKGSFSTLEIQRTEQGDSAMYLCASSLAGQYQETQYFGPGTRLLVL.

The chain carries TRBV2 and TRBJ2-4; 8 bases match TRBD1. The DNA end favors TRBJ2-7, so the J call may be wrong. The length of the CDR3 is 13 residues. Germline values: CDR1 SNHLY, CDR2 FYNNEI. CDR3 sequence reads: CASSGDRGVEQYF. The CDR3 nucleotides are TGTGCCAGCAGTGGCGACAGGGGTGTCGAGCAGTACTTC.

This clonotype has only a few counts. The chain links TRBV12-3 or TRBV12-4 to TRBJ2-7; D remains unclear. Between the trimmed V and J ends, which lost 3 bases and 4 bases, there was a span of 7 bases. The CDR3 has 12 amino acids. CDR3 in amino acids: CASSFSLYEQYF. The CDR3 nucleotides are TGTGCCAGCAGTTTTAGTCTTTACGAGCAGTACTTC.

The CDR3 sequence is CASSPRGQTGLSTQYF. DNA of the CDR3: TGTGCCAGCAGTCCAAGAGGACAGACGGGGTTATCTACGCAGTATTTT. The chain has TRBV12-3 or TRBV12-4 and TRBJ2-3; D perhaps matches TRBD1 (6 bases). The CDR3 runs 16 residues. The germline V and J ends were trimmed by 5 bases and 8 bases, with 23 bases remaining between them.

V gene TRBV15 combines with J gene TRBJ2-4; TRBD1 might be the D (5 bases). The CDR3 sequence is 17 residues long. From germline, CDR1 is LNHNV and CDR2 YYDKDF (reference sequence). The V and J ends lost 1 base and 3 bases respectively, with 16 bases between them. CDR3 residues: CATSRVGQGFGKNIQYF. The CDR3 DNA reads TGTGCCACCAGCAGAGTAGGCCAGGGTTTTGGCAAAAACATTCAGTACTTC.

CDR3 in amino acids: CASSHNVLAGGSSGANVLTF. DNA for the CDR3: TGTGCCAGCAGCCATAACGTATTAGCGGGAGGTAGCTCTGGGGCCAACGTCCTGACTTTC. The chain recombines TRBV7-3 with TRBJ2-6, with TRBD2 identical over 10 bases. Germline V gene data show CDR1 as SGHTA and CDR2 as FQGTGA. This CDR3 is built from 20 residues. J was trimmed by 0 bases and V by 5 bases; bases with no gene match: 13.

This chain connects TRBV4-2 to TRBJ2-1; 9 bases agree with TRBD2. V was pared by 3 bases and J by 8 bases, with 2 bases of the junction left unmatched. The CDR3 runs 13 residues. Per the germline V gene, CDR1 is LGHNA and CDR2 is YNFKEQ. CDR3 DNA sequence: TGTGCCAGCAGCCAGGGACTAGCCGATGAGCAGTTCTTC. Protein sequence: CASSQGLADEQFF.

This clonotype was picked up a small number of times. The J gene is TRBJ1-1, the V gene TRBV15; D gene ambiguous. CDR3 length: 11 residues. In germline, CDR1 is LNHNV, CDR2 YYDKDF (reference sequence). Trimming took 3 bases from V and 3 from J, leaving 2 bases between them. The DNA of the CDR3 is TGTGCCACCAGCAGGGACACTGAAGCTTTCTTT. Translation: CATSRDTEAFF.

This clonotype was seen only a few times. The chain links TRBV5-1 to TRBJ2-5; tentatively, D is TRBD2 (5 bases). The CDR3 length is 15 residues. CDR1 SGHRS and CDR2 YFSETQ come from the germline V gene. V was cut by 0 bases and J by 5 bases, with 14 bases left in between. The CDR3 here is CASSLARARVETQYF. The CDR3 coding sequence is TGCGCCAGCAGCTTGGCCAGAGCGAGGGTTGAGACCCAGTACTTC.

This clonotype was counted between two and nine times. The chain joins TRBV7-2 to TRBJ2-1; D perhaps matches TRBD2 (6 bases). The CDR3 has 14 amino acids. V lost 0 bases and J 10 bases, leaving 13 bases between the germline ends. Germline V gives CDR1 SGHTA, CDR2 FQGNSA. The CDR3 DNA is TGTGCCAGCAGCTTAGCGAGGACGGGAGCCGAGCAGTTCTTC. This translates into CASSLARTGAEQFF.

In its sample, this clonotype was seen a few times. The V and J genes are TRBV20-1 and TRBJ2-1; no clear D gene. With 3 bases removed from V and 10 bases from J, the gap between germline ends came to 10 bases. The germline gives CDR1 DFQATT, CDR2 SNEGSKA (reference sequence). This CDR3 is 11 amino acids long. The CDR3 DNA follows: TGCAGTGCTAGTCGTACGGGCGAGCAGTTCTTC. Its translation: CSASRTGEQFF.